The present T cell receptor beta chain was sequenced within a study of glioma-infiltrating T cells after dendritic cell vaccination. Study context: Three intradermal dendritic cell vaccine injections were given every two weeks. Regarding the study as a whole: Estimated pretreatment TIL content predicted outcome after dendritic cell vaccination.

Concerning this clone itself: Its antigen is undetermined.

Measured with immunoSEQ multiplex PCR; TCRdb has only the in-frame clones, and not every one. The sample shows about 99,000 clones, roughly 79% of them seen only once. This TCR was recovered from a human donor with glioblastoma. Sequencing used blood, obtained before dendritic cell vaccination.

The CDR3 DNA is TGCGCCAGCAGCTTGGCCGTAGGAGGACAGACCCAGTACTTC. Its protein is CASSLAVGGQTQYF. J is TRBJ2-5 and V is TRBV5-1; a weak D match, TRBD2 (5 bases). The germline V and J ends were trimmed by 0 bases and 6 bases, with 12 bases remaining between them. This CDR3 is 14 amino acids long. Germline V gives CDR1 SGHRS, CDR2 YFSETQ.